The rows below give T cell receptor beta chains drawn from one sample of a study of T cell responses to AZD1222 COVID-19 vaccine. Libraries were prepared by immunoSEQ multiplex PCR; TCRdb keeps only in-frame clonotypes and omits some of them. The data hold 99,000 or so clones, with around nine tenths observed a single time. The sample in question was peripheral blood, obtained on day 0 of AZD1222 vaccination. These receptors were collected from an adult in good health. Both conserved end residues are part of each CDR3. The order of the fields is V gene, clone size, D gene, J gene, CDR3 length, CDR3 protein, CDR3 DNA. D genes are given only for firm matches. Not every row has a clone size; where given, it reads once, few, many or a size class.

>TRBV6-5|.|.|TRBJ1-5|14
CASSYGAGSQPQHF
TGTGCCAGCAGTTACGGGGCTGGAAGTCAGCCCCAGCATTTT
>TRBV10-3|.|.|TRBJ2-1|13
CAISASGYNEQFF
TGTGCCATCAGTGCATCTGGCTACAATGAGCAGTTCTTC
>TRBV15|once|.|TRBJ1-1|12
CATSHSNTEAFF
TGTGCCACGTCACATTCGAACACTGAAGCTTTCTTT
>TRBV10-3|.|.|TRBJ1-1|15
CAISESGRGIAEAFF
TGTGCCATCAGTGAGTCGGGAAGGGGTATAGCTGAAGCTTTCTTT
>TRBV7-3|.|TRBD1|TRBJ2-5|14
CASNWDRDGKTQYF
TGTGCCAGCAATTGGGACAGGGATGGGAAGACCCAGTACTTC
>TRBV9|.|.|TRBJ1-1|14
CASSVDRVATEAFF
TGTGCCAGCAGCGTAGACAGGGTGGCCACTGAAGCTTTCTTT
>TRBV5-1|.|.|TRBJ1-1|15
CASSSRISGDTEAFF
TGCGCCAGCAGCTCCCGAATTTCAGGGGACACTGAAGCTTTCTTT
>TRBV3-1/TRBV3-2|.|.|TRBJ2-5|15
CASSQDRASYETQYF
TGTGCCAGCAGCCAAGATAGGGCGAGTTATGAGACCCAGTACTTC
>TRBV24-1|.|.|TRBJ2-2|16
CATSDPKVGVTGELFF
TGTGCCACCAGTGACCCTAAGGTGGGCGTGACCGGGGAGCTGTTTTTT
>TRBV4-2|.|.|TRBJ1-4|14
CASSQDARNEKLFF
TGTGCCAGCAGCCAAGATGCCAGGAATGAAAAACTGTTTTTT
>TRBV29-1|.|TRBD1|TRBJ1-1|13
CSADGQGATEAFF
TGCAGCGCCGATGGACAGGGGGCCACTGAAGCTTTCTTT
>TRBV5-4|few|.|TRBJ1-4|17
CASSRKGGRLTNEKLFF
TGTGCCAGCAGCCGAAAAGGGGGGAGGTTAACTAATGAAAAACTGTTTTTT
>TRBV29-1|.|.|TRBJ1-2|8
CSAGGYTF
TGCAGCGCCGGTGGCTACACCTTC
>TRBV7-9|.|.|TRBJ1-5|13
CASSLNSNQPQHF
TGTGCCAGCAGCTTGAATAGCAATCAGCCCCAGCATTTT
>TRBV10-3|.|.|TRBJ1-1|14
CAISESEGLAEAFF
TGTGCCATCAGTGAGTCGGAAGGGTTGGCTGAAGCTTTCTTT
>TRBV2|.|.|TRBJ2-2|17
CASRDGGGHRNTGELFF
TGTGCCAGCAGGGACGGAGGGGGACACCGAAACACCGGGGAGCTGTTTTTT
>TRBV7-2|.|.|TRBJ2-5|13
CASSQLVQETQYF
TGTGCCAGCAGCCAATTGGTACAAGAGACCCAGTACTTC
>TRBV6-5|.|TRBD1|TRBJ2-7|14
CASSLNQDRGRQYF
TGTGCCAGCAGTTTGAACCAAGACAGGGGGCGCCAGTACTTC
>TRBV6-1|.|TRBD1|TRBJ1-6|15
CASSEGTGGSSPLHF
TGTGCCAGCAGTGAAGGAACAGGGGGGAGCTCACCCCTCCACTTT
>TRBV20-1|.|.|TRBJ2-7|11
CSARAGPEQYF
TGCAGTGCTAGGGCAGGGCCCGAGCAGTACTTC
>TRBV4-2|.|.|TRBJ2-1|16
CASSQGDPMGWNEQFF
TGTGCCAGCAGCCAAGGGGACCCAATGGGCTGGAATGAGCAGTTCTTC